This TCR beta chain was documented in a study of T cells in localized non-small cell lung cancer. Study-level points and caveats: The appearance of a median about 60 of the top 100 tumor clones was seen in adjacent lung. Higher blood T cell density tracked longer overall survival.

Of note for this clone: Its cognate antigen is unknown.

This CDR3 has 15 amino acids. The V gene lost 4 bases and the J gene lost 2 bases, with 14 bases spanning the gap. Germline values: CDR1 SGHTS, CDR2 YDEGEE. Using immunoSEQ multiplex PCR, the repertoire was profiled, and TCRdb retains in-frame clones only, with some absent. The sample gives some 21,000 clones, about 88% of which show up once; over 7.5% is in the top ten. The TCR originated in a man aged 40 to 75 with stage I lung adenocarcinoma. The sample here was peripheral blood, taken before any cancer treatment. The chain is built from TRBV5-8 and TRBJ2-3; D is possibly TRBD1 (6 bases). As DNA, the CDR3 is TGTGCCAGCAGCCTACAGGGCACCTACACAGATACGCAGTATTTT. Translated, it gives CASSLQGTYTDTQYF.